Below, 18 T cell receptor beta chains from the same sample are listed, as sequenced in a study of neurological immune-mediated disorders (dated by TCRdb to the late 2010s). The library came from 5' RACE. Sequencing was performed on an Illumina HiSeq 2500. Using fastp at Q25 and MiXCR, TCRdb reprocessed the public reads and kept productive beta chains. Each record represents a unique CDR3 protein, reported with the most common genes and DNA among its rows. Here the sample has about 19,000 distinct CDR3 sequences; 6.5% to 9% occur a single time. The leading ten clones occupy roughly a sixth of the sample. The specimen was CD8+ T cells from blood. All receptors come from a woman aged 25 to 39 with HTLV-1-associated myelopathy (HAM/TSP).

There are many counts of this clonotype. The chain recombines TRBV19 with TRBJ2-7, with TRBD1 matching 9 bases. Germline lookup yields CDR1 LNHDA and CDR2 SQIVND (reference sequence). The trim removed 6 bases at V and 1 base at J, leaving 16 bases unmatched. This CDR3 comprises 18 residues. The CDR3 sequence is CASSARFRDRVDSYEQYF. The CDR3 region has the DNA TGTGCCAGTAGCGCCCGTTTCCGGGACAGGGTCGATTCCTACGAGCAGTACTTC.

This clonotype was seen at least ten times. This chain links TRBV3-1 with TRBJ2-1; a possible D gene is TRBD2 (5 bases). In germline, CDR1 is LGHDT, CDR2 YNNKEL (reference sequence). The CDR3 contains 11 residues. Deletions cut 4 bases from V and 9 bases from J, with 7 bases between. The CDR3 nucleotides are TGTGCCAGCAGCCTAGCGTCTGAGCAGTTCTTC. Translating it yields CASSLASEQFF.

This clonotype is medium-sized. The V gene is TRBV5-6, the J gene TRBJ1-1; TRBD1 is a possible D gene (6 bases). This CDR3 has 14 amino acids. V dropped 4 bases and J dropped 4 bases, with 14 bases sitting between them. Germline V gives CDR1 SGHDT, CDR2 YYEEEE. Here the CDR3 DNA reads TGTGCCAGCAGCCCGGGGGCGGATTTCACTGAAGCTTTCTTT. Translating it yields CASSPGADFTEAFF.

In this sample, this clonotype turned up many times. V gene TRBV20-1 combines with J gene TRBJ2-3, with 9 nucleotides matching TRBD2. The CDR3 sequence is 16 residues long. Germline loops: CDR1 DFQATT, CDR2 SNEGSKA (reference sequence). The ends lost 3 bases at V and 2 bases at J; junction bases unmatched: 9. CDR3 sequence (DNA): TGCAGTGCTAGTTATTTAGCGGGGGAATTCACAGATACGCAGTATTTT. This encodes CSASYLAGEFTDTQYF.

This clonotype was detected many times. This sequence joins TRBV20-1 and TRBJ2-2, with a weak D call TRBD1 (5 bases). The CDR3 is 15 residues long. V lost 5 bases to trimming and J lost 3 bases, with 16 bases between them. The germline V gene encodes CDR1 DFQATT and CDR2 SNEGSKA (reference sequence). The CDR3 sequence is CSALQGQGDTGELFF. The CDR3 DNA reads as TGCAGTGCTTTGCAGGGTCAGGGTGACACCGGGGAGCTGTTTTTT.

This clonotype was recorded at least ten times. This chain uses TRBV9 with TRBJ2-7; 7 bases map to TRBD2. Losses at the gene ends were 0 bases for V and 2 bases for J; bases not matched to a gene: 2. The CDR3 totals 14 residues. Germline V gene lookup returns CDR1 SGDLS and CDR2 YYNGEE. CDR3 sequence reads: CASSVASGPYEQYF. The CDR3 region has the DNA TGTGCCAGCAGCGTAGCTAGCGGCCCCTACGAGCAGTACTTC.

The sample holds many counts of this clonotype. The chain employs TRBV5-1 and TRBJ2-7; perhaps TRBD2 as D (5 bases). Trimming removed 3 bases from V and 0 bases from J, with 7 bases in between. This CDR3 has 13 residues. Germline V gene lookup returns CDR1 SGHRS and CDR2 YFSETQ. The CDR3 DNA sequence: TGCGCCAGCAGCTATACTAGCTCCTACGAGCAGTACTTC. Its translation: CASSYTSSYEQYF.

In its sample, this clonotype was seen many times. This chain links TRBV7-8 with TRBJ1-1; 7 bases line up with TRBD1. Germline V gene data show CDR1 as SGHVS and CDR2 as FQNEAQ. The CDR3 extends over 14 amino acids. V was pared by 5 bases and J by 4 bases, with 7 bases of the junction left unmatched. CDR3 loop: CASSPYQGGTEAFF. As DNA, the CDR3 is TGTGCCAGCAGCCCATACCAGGGGGGCACTGAAGCTTTCTTT.

This clonotype was observed at least ten times. The chain carries TRBV30 and TRBJ2-1; 7 nucleotides match TRBD2. The trim removed 1 base at V and 2 bases at J, leaving 2 bases unmatched. Germline lookup yields CDR1 GTSNPN and CDR2 SVGIG (reference sequence). There are 14 residues in the CDR3. CDR3 in amino acids: CAWSAGGAYNEQFF. The CDR3 bases are TGTGCCTGGAGTGCGGGGGGAGCCTACAATGAGCAGTTCTTC.

Many counts were recorded for this clonotype. CDR3 in DNA: TGTGCCAGCAGTGACTCCCCGGGTTCGGGTTACGAGCAGTACTTC. This encodes CASSDSPGSGYEQYF. This chain connects TRBV6-4 to TRBJ2-7; no reliable D call. This CDR3 has 15 amino acids. The germline gives CDR1 MRHNA, CDR2 SNTAGT. V was cut by 0 bases and J by 4 bases, with 13 bases left in between.

This clonotype was counted ten times or more. The rearrangement links TRBV7-3 to TRBJ2-7; 8 nucleotides match TRBD1. The CDR3 spans 15 residues. With 1 base clipped from V and 5 bases from J, the junction kept 7 bases outside the gene matches. Looked up from germline, CDR1 is SGHTA and CDR2 is FQGTGA. The chain's CDR3 is CASSLMFGRGHEQYF. For the CDR3, the DNA is TGTGCCAGCAGCTTAATGTTTGGCAGGGGGCACGAGCAGTACTTC.

This clonotype was seen repeatedly, ten times or more. The gene calls are TRBV20-1 and TRBJ2-3; D possibly corresponds to TRBD1 (5 bases). CDR1 is DFQATT, CDR2 SNEGSKA, per germline (reference sequence). V dropped 3 bases and J dropped 4 bases, with 14 bases sitting between them. The CDR3 totals 14 residues. CDR3 region: CSASGQGWADTQYF. The CDR3 DNA follows: TGCAGTGCTAGTGGGCAGGGTTGGGCAGATACGCAGTATTTT.

This clonotype appeared many times. The J gene is TRBJ1-1, the V gene TRBV7-2, with a possible D match to TRBD1 (5 bases). CDR1 is SGHTA, CDR2 FQGNSA, per germline. Deletions cut 1 base from V and 1 base from J, with 13 bases between. This CDR3 is built from 16 residues. The CDR3 loop reads CASSLVSSGENTEAFF. In DNA form, the CDR3 reads TGTGCCAGCAGCTTAGTTTCATCGGGGGAGAACACTGAAGCTTTCTTT.

This clonotype was detected many times. The V and J genes are TRBV6-2 or TRBV6-3 and TRBJ2-7; perhaps TRBD1 as D (6 bases). V was shortened by 5 bases and J by 1 base, with 15 bases between the two germline ends. Germline CDR1 reads MNHEY; CDR2 reads SVGEGT. This CDR3 is built from 15 residues. CDR3 loop: CASSPDRHHSYEQYF. CDR3 nucleotide sequence: TGTGCCAGCAGTCCCGACAGGCATCATTCCTACGAGCAGTACTTC.

This clonotype was recorded many times. CDR3 protein: CSATQGTGGSQPQHF. CDR3 nucleotides: TGCAGTGCTACCCAAGGGACAGGGGGCAGTCAGCCCCAGCATTTT. This chain uses TRBV20-1 with TRBJ1-5, with 12 bases lining up with TRBD1. With V trimmed by 4 bases and J by 6 bases, 7 bases remained unmatched. The CDR3 runs to 15 residues. In germline, CDR1 is DFQATT, CDR2 SNEGSKA (reference sequence).

This clonotype was counted many times. This chain uses TRBV6-5 with TRBJ1-2; TRBD1 aligns across 7 bases. The V segment lost 5 bases and the J segment 3 bases; nucleotides outside the gene matches: 3. CDR3 size: 13 residues. CDR1 and CDR2 (germline): MNHEY, SVGAGI. The CDR3 here is CASSQTGDYGYTF. The DNA for the CDR3 is TGTGCCAGCAGTCAAACAGGGGACTATGGCTACACCTTC.

This clonotype was picked up many times. The chain employs TRBV21-1 and TRBJ2-4; TRBD1, as called in the table, went unchecked against the DNA. TRBV21-1 is a pseudogene segment. The CDR3 has 17 residues. The CDR3 region is CASSKARRGSAKNIQYF. DNA for the CDR3: TGTGCCAGCAGCAAAGCTCGCAGGGGGTCAGCCAAAAACATTCAGTACTTC.

This clonotype was detected a few times. This rearrangement joins TRBV29-1 to TRBJ2-7; tentative D call: TRBD1 (5 bases). V gave up 4 bases and J gave up 2 bases, with 12 bases separating them. Germline V CDR1 and CDR2: SQVTM, ANQGSEA. This CDR3 is 13 amino acids long. CDR3 nucleotides: TGCAGCGTTGGCATCACAGGAGCCTACGAGCAGTACTTC. Residues: CSVGITGAYEQYF.